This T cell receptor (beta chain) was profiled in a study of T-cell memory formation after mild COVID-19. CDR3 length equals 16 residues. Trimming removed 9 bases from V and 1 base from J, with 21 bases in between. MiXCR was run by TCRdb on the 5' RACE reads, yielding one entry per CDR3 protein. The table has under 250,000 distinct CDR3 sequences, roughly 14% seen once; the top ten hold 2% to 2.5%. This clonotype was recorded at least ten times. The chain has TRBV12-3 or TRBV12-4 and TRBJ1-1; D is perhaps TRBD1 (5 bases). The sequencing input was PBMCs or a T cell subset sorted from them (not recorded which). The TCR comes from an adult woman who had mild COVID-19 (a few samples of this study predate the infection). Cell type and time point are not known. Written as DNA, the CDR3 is TGTGCCAGTAGGTCAAAACCAGGGTCCCCGAACACTGAAGCTTTCTTT. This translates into CASRSKPGSPNTEAFF.